Listed here are 17 T cell receptor beta chains from one sample, sequenced in a study of T-cell reconstitution after alpha-beta-depleted transplantation in children. The library targeted TCRbeta and was prepared with unique molecular identifiers. One entry per CDR3 protein, called by TCRdb with MiXCR from the PCR reads. The data show hundreds of thousands of distinct CDR3 sequences, with 15% to 20% seen just once and around 41% held by the top ten. The sample consisted of PBMCs, mostly from graft donor cells, taken 360 days after TCRalphabeta/CD19-depleted stem cell transplant. Receptors originate from a male patient between 2 and 10 years old who had a stem cell transplant for acute lymphoblastic leukemia, so the T cells may come from the graft donor.

V gene TRBV5-6 combines with J gene TRBJ2-5; 7 nucleotides line up with TRBD1. V lost 1 base to trimming and J lost 3 bases; unmatched junction nucleotides: 3. From germline, CDR1 is SGHDT and CDR2 YYEEEE. This CDR3 spans 14 amino acids. CDR3: CASSLPGTEETQYF. For the CDR3, the DNA is TGTGCCAGCAGCTTGCCCGGGACAGAAGAGACCCAGTACTTC.

The chain recombines TRBV7-2 with TRBJ2-1; 8 bases line up with TRBD2. This CDR3 contains 14 residues. Germline V gene data show CDR1 as SGHTA and CDR2 as FQGNSA. V trimming: 5 bases; J trimming: 5 bases; junction bases outside the gene matches: 5. This CDR3 is CASSSGTSDNEQFF. CDR3 coding DNA: TGTGCCAGCAGCAGCGGGACTAGTGACAATGAGCAGTTCTTC.

This clonotype was counted only a few times. The chain is built from TRBV6-2 or TRBV6-3 and TRBJ2-5, with D possibly TRBD2 on 6 matching bases. Germline V gives CDR1 MNHEY, CDR2 SVGEGT. The CDR3 extends over 16 amino acids. V was clipped by 5 bases and J by 1 base, with 17 bases between them. The DNA for the CDR3 is TGTGCCAGCAGTCGACCCGCTCTAGCGAGCCAAGAGACCCAGTACTTC. Amino acid sequence: CASSRPALASQETQYF.

This clonotype was seen repeatedly, ten times or more. This rearrangement joins TRBV12-3 or TRBV12-4 to TRBJ1-5; perhaps TRBD1 as D (5 bases). V was shortened by 0 bases and J by 4 bases, with 7 bases between the two germline ends. The CDR3 totals 14 residues. The CDR3: CASSLAGGNQPQHF. The DNA for the CDR3 is TGTGCCAGCAGTTTAGCGGGGGGGAATCAGCCCCAGCATTTT.

This clonotype occurred many times. The chain recombines TRBV6-5 with TRBJ2-1; 8 bases are a match to TRBD2. Germline CDR1 and CDR2: MNHEY and SVGAGI. The V segment lost 5 bases and the J segment 15 bases; nucleotides outside the gene matches: 9. The CDR3 is 12 residues long. Written as DNA, the CDR3 is TGTGCCAGCAGTCCTATAGCGGGACGCCGGTTCTTC. It translates to CASSPIAGRRFF.

The chain uses TRBV6-5 and TRBJ2-2, with D possibly being TRBD1 (5 bases). V lost 2 bases and J 2 bases, leaving 6 bases between the germline ends. This CDR3 is built from 14 residues. CDR1 is MNHEY, CDR2 SVGAGI, per germline. For the CDR3, the DNA is TGTGCCAGCAGTTACAGGGGAAACACCGGGGAGCTGTTTTTT. As protein: CASSYRGNTGELFF.

Ten or more counts support this clonotype. The rearrangement joins TRBV28 to TRBJ2-1, with 8 bases lining up with TRBD1. V lost 9 bases and J lost 2; bases outside the gene matches: 6. CDR1 is MDHEN and CDR2 is SYDVKM in the germline V gene. This CDR3 is 14 amino acids long. CDR3 loop: CASSEDRAYNEQFF. The CDR3 DNA follows: TGTGCCAGTTCGGAGGACAGGGCCTACAATGAGCAGTTCTTC.

The chain uses TRBV9 and TRBJ1-2, with 7 bases aligning to TRBD1. V lost 2 bases to trimming and J lost 5 bases; unmatched junction nucleotides: 9. Germline values: CDR1 SGDLS, CDR2 YYNGEE. The CDR3 totals 15 residues. CDR3 sequence (DNA): TGTGCCAGCAGCGTCGACTCCGGGACAGATTATGGCTACACCTTC. This translates into CASSVDSGTDYGYTF.

There are many counts of this clonotype. This chain connects TRBV28 to TRBJ2-7; the match to TRBD2 covers 11 bases. This CDR3 is built from 16 residues. CDR1 and CDR2 (germline): MDHEN, SYDVKM. V was pared by 6 bases and J by 3 bases, with 10 bases of the junction left unmatched. CDR3 coding DNA: TGTGCCAGCAGCCCACTAGCGGGAGAGTGGTTCTACGAGCAGTACTTC. Its translation: CASSPLAGEWFYEQYF.

The count of this clonotype is one. This rearrangement joins TRBV6-1 to TRBJ1-1; D not certain. CDR1 and CDR2 from the germline V gene are MNHNS and SASEGT. V dropped 7 bases and J dropped 1 base, with 13 bases sitting between them. The CDR3 covers 14 residues. CDR3 coding DNA: TGTGCCAGCATGGCCCAAGCATCGAACACTGAAGCTTTCTTT. Its protein product is CASMAQASNTEAFF.

This clonotype was detected only a few times. The rearrangement joins TRBV4-1 to TRBJ2-7, with TRBD1 identical over 10 bases. CDR1 is MGHRA and CDR2 is YSYEKL in the germline V gene. Trimming at V came to 4 bases and at J to 3 bases, leaving 9 bases not matched to a gene. This CDR3 region has 16 residues. CDR3 amino acids: CASSRTLGTGVYEQYF. CDR3 coding DNA: TGCGCCAGCAGCCGAACCCTTGGGACAGGGGTCTACGAGCAGTACTTC.

This clonotype came up a few times. The chain links TRBV20-1 to TRBJ2-1; 8 nucleotides line up with TRBD2. CDR1 is DFQATT and CDR2 is SNEGSKA in the germline V gene (reference sequence). Trimming took 5 bases from V and 7 from J; bases not matched to a gene: 13. The CDR3 has 15 residues. The CDR3 DNA is TGCAGTGCTCCTTATGGAGCGGGAGTATCTAATGAGCAGTTCTTC. Translation gives CSAPYGAGVSNEQFF.

This clonotype was counted ten times or more. This rearrangement joins TRBV12-3 or TRBV12-4 to TRBJ2-2; D uncertain. The CDR3 contains 12 residues. The V end lost 0 bases, the J end lost 8 bases, and 4 bases lay between the germline ends. CDR3 in amino acids: CASSLAQGELFF. As DNA, the CDR3 is TGTGCCAGCAGTTTAGCCCAAGGGGAGCTGTTTTTT.

This clonotype turned up a few times. The chain is built from TRBV28 and TRBJ2-1, with 11 nucleotides matching TRBD2. The V and J ends lost 4 bases and 4 bases, in that order; junction bases with no gene match: 6. Germline CDR1 and CDR2: MDHEN and SYDVKM. CDR3 length: 16 amino acids. In DNA form, the CDR3 reads TGTGCCAGCAGTTCCCTGACTAGCGGGACTTACAATGAGCAGTTCTTC. Translation gives CASSSLTSGTYNEQFF.

This clonotype was detected only a few times. This sequence joins TRBV7-2 and TRBJ2-1, with a weak D call TRBD1 (6 bases). V lost 2 bases, J lost 4 bases, and 12 bases lay in between. The CDR3 sequence is 15 residues long. The V gene's germline CDR1 is SGHTA and CDR2 FQGNSA. CDR3 in amino acids: CASSLRDTLYNEQFF. CDR3 nucleotide sequence: TGTGCCAGCAGCTTACGGGACACTCTTTACAATGAGCAGTTCTTC.

This clonotype was found a few times. The chain joins TRBV28 to TRBJ1-2; no firm D call. The CDR3 is made up of 17 amino acids. Trimming pared 6 bases from V and 0 bases from J, leaving 20 bases between. The germline gives CDR1 MDHEN, CDR2 SYDVKM. CDR3 protein: CASRSGQLISANYGYTF. The DNA of the CDR3 is TGTGCCAGCAGGTCCGGCCAGTTAATTTCAGCTAACTATGGCTACACCTTC.

The rearrangement links TRBV3-1 to TRBJ2-1; possible D gene TRBD1, 6 bases. The CDR3 has 14 amino acids. V lost 0 bases to trimming and J lost 6 bases, with 9 bases between them. Germline V lookup: CDR1 LGHDT, CDR2 YNNKEL (reference sequence). CDR3 protein: CASSQEGTFNEQFF. For the CDR3, the DNA is TGTGCCAGCAGCCAAGAAGGGACATTCAATGAGCAGTTCTTC.